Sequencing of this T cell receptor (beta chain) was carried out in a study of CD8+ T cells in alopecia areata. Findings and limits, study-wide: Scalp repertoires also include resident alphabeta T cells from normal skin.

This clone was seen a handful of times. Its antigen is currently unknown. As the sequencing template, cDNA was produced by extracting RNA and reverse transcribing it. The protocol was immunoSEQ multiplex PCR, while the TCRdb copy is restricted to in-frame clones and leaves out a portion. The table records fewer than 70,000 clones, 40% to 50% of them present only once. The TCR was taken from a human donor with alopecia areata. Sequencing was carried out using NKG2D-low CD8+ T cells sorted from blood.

The CDR3 DNA reads TGTGCCATCCTCAATTCCTACAATGAGCAGTTCTTC. It yields the protein CAILNSYNEQFF. This sequence joins TRBV6-1 and TRBJ2-1; the D is unclear. This CDR3 has 12 residues. Germline V gene data show CDR1 as MNHNS and CDR2 as SASEGT. Trimming pared 10 bases from V and 1 base from J, leaving 8 bases between.